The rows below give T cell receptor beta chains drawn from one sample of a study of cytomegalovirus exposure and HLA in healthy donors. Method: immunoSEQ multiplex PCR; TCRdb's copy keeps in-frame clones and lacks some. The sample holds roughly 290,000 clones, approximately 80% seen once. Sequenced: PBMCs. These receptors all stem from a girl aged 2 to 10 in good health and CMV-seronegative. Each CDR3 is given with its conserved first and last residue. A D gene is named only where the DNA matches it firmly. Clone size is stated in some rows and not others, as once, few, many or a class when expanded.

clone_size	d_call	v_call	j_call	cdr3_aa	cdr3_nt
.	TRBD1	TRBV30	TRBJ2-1	CAWSVLGQGINEQFF	TGTGCCTGGAGTGTACTAGGACAGGGGATTAATGAGCAGTTCTTC
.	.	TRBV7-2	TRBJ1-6	CASRGGSYNSPLHF	TGTGCCAGTAGGGGGGGCTCCTATAATTCACCCCTCCACTTT
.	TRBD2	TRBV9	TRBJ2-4	CASSANPFLGGLAGGGDIQYF	TGTGCCAGCAGCGCCAACCCTTTTCTCGGGGGACTAGCGGGCGGGGGGGACATTCAGTACTTC
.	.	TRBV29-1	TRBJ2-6	CSVPTEANVLTF	TGCAGCGTTCCTACTGAGGCCAACGTCCTGACTTTC
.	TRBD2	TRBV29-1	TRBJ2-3	CSVLAGGPDTQYF	TGCAGCGTTCTAGCGGGAGGGCCAGATACGCAGTATTTT
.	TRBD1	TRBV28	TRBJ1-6	CASTLDRDSPLHF	TGTGCCAGCACTCTCGACAGGGACTCACCCCTCCACTTT
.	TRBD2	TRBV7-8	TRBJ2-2	CASSTPPPLAGAGELFF	TGTGCCAGCAGCACACCACCCCCTCTAGCGGGGGCTGGGGAGCTGTTTTTT
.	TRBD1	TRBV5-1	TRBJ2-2	CASQESGQGITGELFF	TGCGCCAGCCAGGAGTCGGGACAGGGGATTACCGGGGAGCTGTTTTTT
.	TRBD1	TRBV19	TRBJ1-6	CASSAESGTVYSPLHF	TGTGCCAGTAGTGCAGAATCCGGGACAGTTTATTCACCCCTCCACTTT
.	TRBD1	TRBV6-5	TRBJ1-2	CASSYHRGDRRYGYTF	TGTGCCAGCAGTTACCATCGGGGGGACAGGAGATATGGCTACACCTTC
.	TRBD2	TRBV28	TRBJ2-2	CASSGLAGTGELFF	TGTGCCAGCAGTGGTCTAGCGGGAACCGGGGAGCTGTTTTTT
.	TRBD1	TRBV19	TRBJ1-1	CASSVGQGWAEAFF	TGTGCCAGTAGTGTAGGACAGGGATGGGCTGAAGCTTTCTTT
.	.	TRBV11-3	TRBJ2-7	CASSLGGRGGKQYF	TGTGCCAGCAGCTTGGGGGGGCGGGGCGGGAAGCAGTACTTC
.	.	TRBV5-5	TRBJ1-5	CASSLVGGARGNQPQHF	TGTGCCAGCAGCTTAGTAGGGGGGGCGCGTGGTAATCAGCCCCAGCATTTT
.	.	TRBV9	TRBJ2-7	CASSVGGINSYEQYF	TGTGCCAGCAGCGTAGGAGGAATAAACTCCTACGAGCAGTACTTC
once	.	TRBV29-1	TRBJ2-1	CSVEVGVGYYNEQFF	TGCAGCGTTGAAGTGGGTGTCGGGTATTACAATGAGCAGTTCTTC
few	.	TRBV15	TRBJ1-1	CATSSRDATEAFF	TGTGCCACCAGCAGCAGGGATGCCACTGAAGCTTTCTTT
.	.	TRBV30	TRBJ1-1	CAWRGRGRGNTEAFF	TGTGCCTGGAGGGGTCGCGGCAGGGGGAACACTGAAGCTTTCTTT
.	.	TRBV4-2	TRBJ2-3	CASSQDELATDTQYF	TGTGCCAGCAGCCAAGATGAGCTAGCCACAGATACGCAGTATTTT
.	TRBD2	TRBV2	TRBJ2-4	CASSERLAGVVKNIQYF	TGTGCCAGCAGTGAAAGGTTAGCGGGAGTCGTCAAAAACATTCAGTACTTC
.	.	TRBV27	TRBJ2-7	CASGILYEQYF	TGTGCCAGCGGCATCTTATACGAGCAGTACTTC
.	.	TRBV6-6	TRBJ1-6	CASSQQGRGSSPLHF	TGTGCCAGCAGTCAACAGGGAAGGGGTTCTTCACCCCTCCACTTT
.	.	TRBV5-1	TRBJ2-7	CASSLFGDTHSYEQYF	TGCGCCAGCAGCTTGTTTGGGGACACACACTCCTACGAGCAGTACTTC
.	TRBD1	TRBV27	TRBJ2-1	CASQSKGAGRGSYNEQFF	TGTGCCAGCCAGTCGAAGGGGGCAGGGAGAGGCTCCTACAATGAGCAGTTCTTC
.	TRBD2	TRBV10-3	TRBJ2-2	CAISESPTGLAGGPHTGELFF	TGTGCCATCAGTGAGTCTCCCACGGGACTAGCGGGAGGGCCGCACACCGGGGAGCTGTTTTTT
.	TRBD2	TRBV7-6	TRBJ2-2	CASSFGASGNTGELFF	TGTGCCAGCAGCTTCGGGGCTAGCGGTAACACCGGGGAGCTGTTTTTT
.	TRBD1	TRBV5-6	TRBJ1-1	CASSRTGPEAFF	TGTGCCAGCTCACGGACAGGGCCTGAAGCTTTCTTT
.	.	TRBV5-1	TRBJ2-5	CASSSTVRGQETQYF	TGCGCCAGCAGCTCCACCGTGCGGGGCCAAGAGACCCAGTACTTC
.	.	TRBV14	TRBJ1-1	CASSHNLHTEAFF	TGTGCCAGCAGCCATAACTTACACACTGAAGCTTTCTTT
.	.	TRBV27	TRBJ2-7	CASSPRGRRVYEQYF	TGTGCCAGCAGTCCCAGGGGTAGGCGGGTCTACGAGCAGTACTTC
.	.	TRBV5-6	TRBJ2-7	CASSLGGHYEQYF	TGTGCCAGCAGCTTGGGGGGCCACTACGAGCAGTACTTC
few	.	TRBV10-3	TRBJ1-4	CAISESKGLGEKLFF	TGTGCCATCAGTGAGTCGAAGGGGCTTGGTGAAAAACTGTTTTTT
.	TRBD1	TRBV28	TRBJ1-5	CASSLTGGWQPQHF	TGTGCCAGCAGTCTCACAGGGGGCTGGCAGCCCCAGCATTTT
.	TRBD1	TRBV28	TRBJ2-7	CASSSQGAQRSYEQYF	TGTGCCAGCAGTTCCCAGGGGGCGCAGCGATCCTACGAGCAGTACTTC
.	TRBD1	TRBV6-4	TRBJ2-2	CASSSTPAGDSIGELFF	TGTGCCAGCAGCAGCACACCAGCAGGGGACAGTATCGGGGAGCTGTTTTTT
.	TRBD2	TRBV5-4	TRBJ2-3	CASSSGLAGGLTYTQYF	TGTGCCAGCAGCTCCGGACTAGCGGGGGGCCTTACCTATACGCAGTATTTT
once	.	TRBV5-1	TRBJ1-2	CASSSGGVYGYTF	TGCGCCAGCAGCTCGGGGGGGGTCTATGGCTACACCTTC
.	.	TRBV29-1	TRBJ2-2	CSVEEGTSNTGELFF	TGCAGCGTTGAAGAGGGGACATCGAACACCGGGGAGCTGTTTTTT
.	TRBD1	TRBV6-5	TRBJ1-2	CASSHTTTGVDGYTF	TGTGCCAGCAGTCACACCACGACAGGGGTAGATGGCTACACCTTC
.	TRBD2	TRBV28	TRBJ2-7	CASNPYSGKTYEQYF	TGTGCCAGCAACCCCTATAGCGGGAAAACCTACGAGCAGTACTTC
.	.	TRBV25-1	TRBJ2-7	CASPVEDRNHHPREQYF	TGTGCCAGCCCGGTGGAAGACAGGAACCACCACCCAAGGGAGCAGTACTTC
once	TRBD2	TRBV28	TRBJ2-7	CASSLAGTSGDYEQYF	TGTGCCAGCAGTTTAGCTGGGACTAGCGGGGATTACGAGCAGTACTTC
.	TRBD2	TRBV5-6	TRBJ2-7	CASSLRLAGEQYF	TGTGCCAGCAGCTTGCGGCTAGCGGGAGAGCAGTACTTC
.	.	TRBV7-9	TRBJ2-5	CASSARLQETQYF	TGTGCCAGCAGCGCTAGACTCCAAGAGACCCAGTACTTC
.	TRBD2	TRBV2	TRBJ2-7	CASREGTSGYEQYF	TGTGCCAGCAGGGAAGGGACTAGCGGCTACGAGCAGTACTTC
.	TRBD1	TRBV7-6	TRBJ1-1	CASSLTEQGAGTEAFF	TGTGCCAGCAGCCTGACAGAACAGGGGGCCGGCACTGAAGCTTTCTTT
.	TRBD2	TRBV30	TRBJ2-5	CAWGGVAGIQETQYF	TGTGCCTGGGGGGGAGTAGCGGGGATACAAGAGACCCAGTACTTC
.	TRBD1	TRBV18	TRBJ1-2	CASSPRYTGVGYGYTF	TGTGCCAGCTCACCACGGTACACAGGGGTGGGCTATGGCTACACCTTC
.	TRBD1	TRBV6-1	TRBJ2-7	CAGRRDRAYEQYF	TGTGCCGGACGACGGGACAGGGCATACGAGCAGTACTTC
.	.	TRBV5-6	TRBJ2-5	CASSLGRLNRGETQYF	TGTGCCAGCAGCTTGGGCCGTTTGAACCGGGGGGAGACCCAGTACTTC
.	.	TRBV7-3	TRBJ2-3	CASSFGHTDTQYF	TGTGCCAGCAGCTTTGGCCACACAGATACGCAGTATTTT
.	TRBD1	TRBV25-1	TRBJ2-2	CASRGQGGTGELFF	TGTGCCAGCAGGGGACAGGGTGGGACCGGGGAGCTGTTTTTT
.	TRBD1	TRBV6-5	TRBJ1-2	CASSTGVFGYTF	TGTGCCAGCAGTACAGGGGTTTTTGGCTACACCTTC